This T cell receptor (beta chain) is drawn from a study of T cell responses to AZD1222 COVID-19 vaccine. Background on the study: Second-dose timings of about 4 or about 12 weeks were pooled.

The CDR3 loop spans 14 amino acids. Trimming removed 1 base at V and 5 bases at J, with 9 bases between. The V gene's germline CDR1 is SGHVS and CDR2 FNYEAQ. The table came from immunoSEQ multiplex PCR; TCRdb's copy has only in-frame clones and leaves some out. The sample contains under 150,000 clones, 85% to 90% of which appear only once. The receptor comes from an adult in good health. The V call is TRBV7-6, the J call TRBJ2-1, with no clear D. The sequencing here drew on peripheral blood, taken on day 0 of AZD1222 vaccination. The CDR3 DNA follows: TGTGCCAGCAGCTTAGTAACGGGCCACAATGAGCAGTTCTTC. Translated: CASSLVTGHNEQFF.